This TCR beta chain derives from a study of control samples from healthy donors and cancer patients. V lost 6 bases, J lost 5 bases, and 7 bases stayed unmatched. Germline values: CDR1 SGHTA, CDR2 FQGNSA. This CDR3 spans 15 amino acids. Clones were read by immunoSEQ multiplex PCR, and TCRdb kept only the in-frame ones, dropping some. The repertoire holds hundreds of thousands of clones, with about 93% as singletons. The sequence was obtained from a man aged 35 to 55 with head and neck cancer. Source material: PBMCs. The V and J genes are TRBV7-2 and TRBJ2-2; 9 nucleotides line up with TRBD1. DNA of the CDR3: TGTGCCAGCAGAGAAGACAGGGGGTTTACCGGGGAGCTGTTTTTT. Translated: CASREDRGFTGELFF.